This entry is about one T cell receptor (beta chain). The target antigen is unknown. PCR amplification relied on 60 Vbeta primers (plus 13 Jbeta primers). Data came from immunoSEQ multiplex PCR; TCRdb stores just in-frame clones and leaves some out. The repertoire holds around 100,000 clones, roughly three quarters seen once, with approximately 3.7% in the top ten. The record originates from a study of cytomegalovirus exposure and HLA in healthy donors. CDR3 length equals 14 residues. Germline CDR1 is SNHLY and CDR2 is FYNNEI. The J segment lost 3 bases and the V segment lost 2 bases, leaving 3 bases of the junction unmatched. Study findings and constraints: When the data were analyzed later, several of the most significant clusters appeared to be linked to common viral pathogens. Roughly uniform depth of sequencing across donors was assumed in presence/absence analyses.

Material for sequencing was PBMCs. The sequence was obtained from a man aged 50 or older in good health and CMV-seropositive. J is TRBJ2-7 and V is TRBV2; 8 bases fit TRBD2. The CDR3: CASSELGTSYEQYF. CDR3 sequence (DNA): TGTGCCAGCAGTGAATTGGGGACTAGCTACGAGCAGTACTTC.